These 9 T cell receptor beta chains originate from one sample sequenced in a study of monozygotic twins with inflammatory bowel disease. Using the 5' RACE reads, TCRdb records one entry per CDR3 protein without DNA. In total, the table holds around 210,000 distinct CDR3 sequences. Material: blood. The receptors here all came from a human donor with ulcerative colitis or Crohn's disease, or a healthy co-twin of an affected twin (not recorded which).

This chain connects TRBV7-3 to TRBJ2-1. There are 15 residues in the CDR3. Per germline, CDR1 SGHTA and CDR2 FQGTGA. The CDR3 region is CASSASGSTFHEQFF.

The J gene is TRBJ1-3, the V gene TRBV7-9. From germline, CDR1 is SEHNR and CDR2 FQNEAQ (reference sequence). The CDR3 is made up of 15 amino acids. CDR3 amino acids: CASSSYGTGGNTIYF.

The chain combines TRBV27 with TRBJ1-1. Per germline, CDR1 MNHEY and CDR2 SMNVEV (reference sequence). The CDR3 covers 13 residues. The chain's CDR3 is CASSLVMGTEAFF.

Here the CDR3 reads CASSSQSGTEQYF. This chain joins TRBV7-3 and TRBJ2-7; absent DNA, TCRdb's TRBD1 call cannot be checked. CDR1 and CDR2 (germline): SGHTA, FQGTGA. This CDR3 contains 13 residues.

The chain combines TRBV7-9 with TRBJ2-1; TCRdb's D gene call, TRBD1, goes unchecked for lack of DNA. Germline V gene data show CDR1 as SEHNR and CDR2 as FQNEAQ (reference sequence). This CDR3 has 12 residues. The CDR3 loop is CASSPLEEKQFF. The complete variable domain, with remaining parts taken from reference TRBV7-9 and TRBJ2-1, reads DTGVSQNPRHKITKRGQNVTFRCDPISEHNRLYWYRQTLGQGPEFLTYFQNEAQLEKSRLLSDRFSAERPKGSFSTLEIQRTEQGDSAMYLCASSPLEEKQFFGPGTRLTVL.

This chain connects TRBV20-1 to TRBJ2-1; TCRdb designates TRBD2, a call that cannot be tested without DNA. The germline V gene has CDR1 DFQATT and CDR2 SNEGSKA (reference sequence). The CDR3 is 18 amino acids. CDR3 loop: CSASELGAGGGVYNEQFF.

This chain connects TRBV20-1 to TRBJ2-7; TCRdb designates TRBD2, a call that cannot be tested without DNA. CDR3 length: 13 amino acids. Per germline, CDR1 DFQATT and CDR2 SNEGSKA (reference sequence). CDR3 in amino acids: CSAQEGSSYEQYF.

CDR3 region: CSLEREGEQFF. V and J are TRBV29-1 and TRBJ2-1; there is no DNA to check the TCRdb D call of TRBD2. Germline V CDR1 and CDR2: SQVTM, ANQGSEA. The CDR3 loop spans 11 amino acids.

The chain combines TRBV6-5 with TRBJ1-5. There are 13 residues in the CDR3. Germline assignment: CDR1 MNHEY and CDR2 SVGAGI. The chain's CDR3 is CASSSGRYQPQHF.